This TCR beta chain was profiled in a study of blood T cell repertoires in COVID-19. Grouping used clinical history reported by participants in a survey and questionnaire. This CDR3 region has 17 residues. CDR1 and CDR2 (germline): LNHNV, YYDKDF (reference sequence). Trimming stripped 1 base from V and 0 bases from J, with 12 bases between. This table comes from immunoSEQ multiplex PCR, and its TCRdb copy is limited to in-frame clones, with some not included. The sample lists 95,000 to 150,000 clones, roughly 84% occurring once. J is TRBJ1-4 and V is TRBV15; no clear D. The TCR originated in a woman in her 30s who had recovered from COVID-19. The sequencing sample was made of PBMCs or T cells enriched from blood (not recorded which). CDR3 nucleotide sequence: TGTGCCACCAGCAGAGCTTTAACAGACCCAACTAATGAAAAACTGTTTTTT. Translated, it gives CATSRALTDPTNEKLFF.